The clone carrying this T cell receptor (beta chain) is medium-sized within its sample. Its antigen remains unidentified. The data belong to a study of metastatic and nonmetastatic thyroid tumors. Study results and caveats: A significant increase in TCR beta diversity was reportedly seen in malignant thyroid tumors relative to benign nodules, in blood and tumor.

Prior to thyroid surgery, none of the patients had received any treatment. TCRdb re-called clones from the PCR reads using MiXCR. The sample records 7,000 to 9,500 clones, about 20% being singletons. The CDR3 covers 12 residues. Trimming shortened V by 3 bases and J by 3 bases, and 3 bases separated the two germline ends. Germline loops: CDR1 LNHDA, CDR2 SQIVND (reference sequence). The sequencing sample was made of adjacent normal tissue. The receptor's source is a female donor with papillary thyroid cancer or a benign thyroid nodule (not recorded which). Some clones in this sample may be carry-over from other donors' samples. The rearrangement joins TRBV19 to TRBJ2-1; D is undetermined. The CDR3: CASSMGYNEQFF. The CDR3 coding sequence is TGTGCCAGTAGTATGGGCTACAATGAGCAGTTCTTC.